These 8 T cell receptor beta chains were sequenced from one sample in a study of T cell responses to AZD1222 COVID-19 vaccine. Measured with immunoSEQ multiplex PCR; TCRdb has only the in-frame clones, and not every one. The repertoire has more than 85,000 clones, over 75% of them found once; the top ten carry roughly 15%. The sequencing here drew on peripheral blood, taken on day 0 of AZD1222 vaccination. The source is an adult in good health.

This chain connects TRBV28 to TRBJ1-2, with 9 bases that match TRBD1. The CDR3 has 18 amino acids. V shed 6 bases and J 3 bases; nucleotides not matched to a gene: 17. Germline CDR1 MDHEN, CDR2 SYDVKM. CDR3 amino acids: CASRVAGQGLTNDYGYTF. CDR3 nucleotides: TGTGCCAGCAGGGTGGCGGGACAGGGACTCACCAACGACTATGGCTACACCTTC.

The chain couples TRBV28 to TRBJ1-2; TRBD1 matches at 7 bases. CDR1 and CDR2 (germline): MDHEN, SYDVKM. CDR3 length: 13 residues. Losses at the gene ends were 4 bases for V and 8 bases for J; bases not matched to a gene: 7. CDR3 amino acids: CASSSGQLQGYTF. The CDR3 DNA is TGTGCCAGCAGTTCGGGACAGCTCCAAGGCTACACCTTC.

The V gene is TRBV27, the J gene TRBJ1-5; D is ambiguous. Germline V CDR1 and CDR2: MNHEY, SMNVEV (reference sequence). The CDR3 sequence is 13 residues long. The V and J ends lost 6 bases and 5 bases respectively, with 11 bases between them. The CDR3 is CASSRNPDQPQHF. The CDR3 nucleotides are TGTGCCAGCAGCCGGAACCCCGATCAGCCCCAGCATTTT.

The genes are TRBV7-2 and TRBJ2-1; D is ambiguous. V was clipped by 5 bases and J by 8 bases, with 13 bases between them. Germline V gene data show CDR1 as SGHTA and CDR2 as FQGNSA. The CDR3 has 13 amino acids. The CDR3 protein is CASSLGPRDEQFF. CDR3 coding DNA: TGTGCCAGCAGCCTGGGCCCAAGGGATGAGCAGTTCTTC.

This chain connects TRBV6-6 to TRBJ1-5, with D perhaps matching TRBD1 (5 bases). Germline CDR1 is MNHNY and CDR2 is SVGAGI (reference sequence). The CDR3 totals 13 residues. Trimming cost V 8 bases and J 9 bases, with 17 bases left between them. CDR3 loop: CASVYTAGRPQHF. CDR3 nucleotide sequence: TGTGCCAGCGTCTATACAGCGGGGCGGCCCCAGCATTTT.

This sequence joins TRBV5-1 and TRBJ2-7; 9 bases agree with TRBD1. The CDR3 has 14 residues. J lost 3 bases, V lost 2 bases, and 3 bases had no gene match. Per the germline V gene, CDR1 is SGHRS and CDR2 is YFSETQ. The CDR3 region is CASSFATGGYEQYF. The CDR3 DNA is TGCGCCAGCAGCTTTGCGACAGGGGGCTACGAGCAGTACTTC.

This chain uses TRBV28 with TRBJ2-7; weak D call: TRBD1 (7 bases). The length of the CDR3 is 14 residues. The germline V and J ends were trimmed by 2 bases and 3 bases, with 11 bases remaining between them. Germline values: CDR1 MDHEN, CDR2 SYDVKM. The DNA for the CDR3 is TGTGCCAGCAGTTTAGGAGGGGGCGGCTACGAGCAGTACTTC. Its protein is CASSLGGGGYEQYF.

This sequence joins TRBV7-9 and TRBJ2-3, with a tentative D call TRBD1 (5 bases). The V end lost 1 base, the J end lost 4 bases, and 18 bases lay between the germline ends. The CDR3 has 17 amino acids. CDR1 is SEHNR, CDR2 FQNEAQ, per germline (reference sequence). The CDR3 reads CASSLGWGEQQADTQYF. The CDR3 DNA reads TGTGCCAGCAGCTTAGGTTGGGGCGAACAGCAGGCAGATACGCAGTATTTT.